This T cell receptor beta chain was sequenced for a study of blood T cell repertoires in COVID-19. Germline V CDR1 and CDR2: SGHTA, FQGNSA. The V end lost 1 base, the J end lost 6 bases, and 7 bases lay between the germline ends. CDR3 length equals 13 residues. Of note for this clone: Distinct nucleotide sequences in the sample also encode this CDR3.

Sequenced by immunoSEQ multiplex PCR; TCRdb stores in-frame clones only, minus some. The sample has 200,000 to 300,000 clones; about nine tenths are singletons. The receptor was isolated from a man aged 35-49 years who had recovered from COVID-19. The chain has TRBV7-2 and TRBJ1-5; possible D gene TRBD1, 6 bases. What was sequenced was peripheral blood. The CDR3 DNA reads TGTGCCAGCAGCTTAGACAGGGTTCAGCCCCAGCATTTT. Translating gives CASSLDRVQPQHF.